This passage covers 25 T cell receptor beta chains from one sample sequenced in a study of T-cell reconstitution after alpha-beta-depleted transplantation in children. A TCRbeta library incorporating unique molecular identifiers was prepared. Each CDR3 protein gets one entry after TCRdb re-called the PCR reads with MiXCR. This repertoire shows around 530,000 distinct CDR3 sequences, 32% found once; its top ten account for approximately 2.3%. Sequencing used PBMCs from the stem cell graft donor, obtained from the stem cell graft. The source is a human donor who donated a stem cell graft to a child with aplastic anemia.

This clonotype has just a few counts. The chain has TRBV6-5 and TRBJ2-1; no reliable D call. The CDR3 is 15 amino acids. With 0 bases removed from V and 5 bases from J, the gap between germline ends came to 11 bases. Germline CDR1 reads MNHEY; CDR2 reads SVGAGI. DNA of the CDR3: TGTGCCAGCAGTTACTCGACGCGACCAAACAATGAGCAGTTCTTC. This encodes CASSYSTRPNNEQFF.

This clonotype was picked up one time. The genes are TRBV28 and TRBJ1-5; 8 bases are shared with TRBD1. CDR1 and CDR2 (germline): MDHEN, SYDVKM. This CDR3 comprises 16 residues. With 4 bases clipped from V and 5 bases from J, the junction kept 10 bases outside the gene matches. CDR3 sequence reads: CASSSLGQGLDQPQHF. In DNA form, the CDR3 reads TGTGCCAGCAGTTCGCTCGGACAGGGACTTGATCAGCCCCAGCATTTT.

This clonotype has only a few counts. The CDR3 DNA reads as TGTGCCAGCAGCTTAGAGGCGGGAGTCACAGATACGCAGTATTTT. This codes for CASSLEAGVTDTQYF. This chain joins TRBV7-9 and TRBJ2-3; 7 bases agree with TRBD2. Germline V CDR1 and CDR2: SEHNR, FQNEAQ (reference sequence). Trimming removed 1 base from V and 2 bases from J; junction bases left unmatched: 3. The CDR3 is made up of 15 amino acids.

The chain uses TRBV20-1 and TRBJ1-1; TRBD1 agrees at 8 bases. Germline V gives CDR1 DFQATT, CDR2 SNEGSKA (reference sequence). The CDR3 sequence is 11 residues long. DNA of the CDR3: TGCAGCATGATAAGACAGGGGCTAGCTTTCTTT. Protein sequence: CSMIRQGLAFF.

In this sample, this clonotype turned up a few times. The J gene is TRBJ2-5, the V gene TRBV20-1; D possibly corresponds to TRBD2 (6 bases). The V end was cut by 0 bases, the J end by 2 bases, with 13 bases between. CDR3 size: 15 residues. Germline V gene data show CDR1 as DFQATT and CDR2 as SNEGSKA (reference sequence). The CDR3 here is CSARDLASAQETQYF. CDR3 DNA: TGCAGTGCTAGAGATCTCGCTAGCGCGCAAGAGACCCAGTACTTC.

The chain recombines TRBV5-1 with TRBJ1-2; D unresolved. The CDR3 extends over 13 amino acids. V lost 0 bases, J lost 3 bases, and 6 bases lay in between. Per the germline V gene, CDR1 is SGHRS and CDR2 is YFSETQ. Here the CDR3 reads CASSLDSDYGYTF. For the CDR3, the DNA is TGCGCCAGCAGCTTGGACTCCGACTATGGCTACACCTTC.

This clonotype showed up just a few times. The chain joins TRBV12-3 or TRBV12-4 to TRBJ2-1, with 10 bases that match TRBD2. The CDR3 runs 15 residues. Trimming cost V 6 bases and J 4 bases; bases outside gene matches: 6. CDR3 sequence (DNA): TGTGCCAGCAGATTACTAGCGGGAAGTTACAATGAGCAGTTCTTC. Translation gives CASRLLAGSYNEQFF.

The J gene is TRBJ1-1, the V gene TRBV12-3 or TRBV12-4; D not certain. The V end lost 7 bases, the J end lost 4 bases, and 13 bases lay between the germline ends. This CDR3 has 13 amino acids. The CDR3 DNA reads TGTGCCAGCACCCCGCAAGGGATCACTGAAGCTTTCTTT. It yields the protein CASTPQGITEAFF.

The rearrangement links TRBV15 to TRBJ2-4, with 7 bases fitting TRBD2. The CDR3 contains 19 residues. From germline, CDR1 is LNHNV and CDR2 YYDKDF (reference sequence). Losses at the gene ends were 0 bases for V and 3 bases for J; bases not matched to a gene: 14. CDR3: CATSRDGLRREQVKNIQYF. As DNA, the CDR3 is TGTGCCACCAGCAGAGATGGTCTTCGGCGGGAGCAAGTCAAAAACATTCAGTACTTC.

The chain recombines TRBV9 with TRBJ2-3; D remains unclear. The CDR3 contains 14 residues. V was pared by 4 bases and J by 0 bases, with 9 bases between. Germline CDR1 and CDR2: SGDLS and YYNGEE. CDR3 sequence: CASSRFGSTDTQYF. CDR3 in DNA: TGTGCCAGCAGCCGTTTCGGGAGCACAGATACGCAGTATTTT. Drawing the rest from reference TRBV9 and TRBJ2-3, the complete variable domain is DSGVTQTPKHLITATGQRVTLRCSPRSGDLSVYWYQQSLDQGLQFLIQYYNGEERAKGNILERFSAQQFPDLHSELNLSSLELGDSALYFCASSRFGSTDTQYFGPGTRLTVL.

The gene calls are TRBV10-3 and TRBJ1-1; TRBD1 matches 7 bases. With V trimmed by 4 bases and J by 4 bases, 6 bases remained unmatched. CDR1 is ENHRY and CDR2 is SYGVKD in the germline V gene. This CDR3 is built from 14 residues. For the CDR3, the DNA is TGTGCCATCAGTGGAAAACAGGGGCTCACTGAAGCTTTCTTT. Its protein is CAISGKQGLTEAFF.

CDR3 protein: CASSETTQGAGQETQYF. In nucleotides, the CDR3 is TGTGCCAGCAGCGAGACGACACAGGGGGCAGGGCAAGAGACCCAGTACTTC. The chain employs TRBV9 and TRBJ2-5; 9 positions agree with TRBD1. The CDR3 is made up of 17 amino acids. The J segment lost 2 bases and the V segment lost 3 bases, leaving 11 bases of the junction unmatched. In germline, CDR1 is SGDLS, CDR2 YYNGEE.

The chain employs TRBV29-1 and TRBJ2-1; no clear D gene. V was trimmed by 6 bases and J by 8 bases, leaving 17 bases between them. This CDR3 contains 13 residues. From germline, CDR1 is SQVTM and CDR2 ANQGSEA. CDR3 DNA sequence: TGCAGCGTCCCCTGGGCTGGCTTGGATGAGCAGTTCTTC. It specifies CSVPWAGLDEQFF.

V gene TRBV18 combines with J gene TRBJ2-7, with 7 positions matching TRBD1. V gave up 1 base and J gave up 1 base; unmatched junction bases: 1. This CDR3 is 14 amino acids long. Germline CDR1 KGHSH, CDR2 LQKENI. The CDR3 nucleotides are TGTGCCAGCTCACCACGGGGACAGTCCTACGAGCAGTACTTC. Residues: CASSPRGQSYEQYF.

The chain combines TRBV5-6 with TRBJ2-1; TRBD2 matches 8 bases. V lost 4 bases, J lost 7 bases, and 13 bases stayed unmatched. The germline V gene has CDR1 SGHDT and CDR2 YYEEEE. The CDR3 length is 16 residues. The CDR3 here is CASSRRTGGPGNEQFF. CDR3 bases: TGTGCCAGCAGCCGCAGAACGGGAGGGCCGGGGAATGAGCAGTTCTTC.

CDR3: CASSQGVFEKLFF. The CDR3, as DNA: TGCGCCAGCAGCCAGGGAGTGTTTGAAAAACTGTTTTTT. The rearrangement links TRBV4-3 to TRBJ1-4; D is uncertain. Germline V CDR1 and CDR2: LGHNA, YSLEER. This CDR3 is 13 amino acids long. Trimming took off 3 bases at V and 7 bases at J, with 9 bases between the two ends.

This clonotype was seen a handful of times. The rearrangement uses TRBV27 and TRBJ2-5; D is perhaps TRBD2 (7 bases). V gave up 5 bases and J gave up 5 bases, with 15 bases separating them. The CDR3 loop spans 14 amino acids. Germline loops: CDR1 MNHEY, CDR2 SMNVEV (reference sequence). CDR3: CASSRPGGLETQYF. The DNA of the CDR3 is TGTGCCAGCAGTCGCCCCGGGGGGCTCGAGACCCAGTACTTC.

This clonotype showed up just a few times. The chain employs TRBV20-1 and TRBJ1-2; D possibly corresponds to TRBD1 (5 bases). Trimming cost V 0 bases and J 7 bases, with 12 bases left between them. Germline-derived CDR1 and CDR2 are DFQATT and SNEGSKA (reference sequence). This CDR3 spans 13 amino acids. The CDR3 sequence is CSARDDRASGYTF. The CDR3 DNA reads TGCAGTGCTAGAGACGACAGAGCGTCTGGCTACACCTTC.

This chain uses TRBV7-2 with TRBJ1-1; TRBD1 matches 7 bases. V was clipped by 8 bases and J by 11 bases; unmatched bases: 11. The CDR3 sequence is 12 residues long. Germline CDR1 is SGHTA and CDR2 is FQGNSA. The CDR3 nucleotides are TGTGCCAGCGCCAACAGGGGCCTAGTCGCTTTCTTT. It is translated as CASANRGLVAFF. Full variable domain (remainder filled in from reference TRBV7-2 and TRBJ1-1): GAGVSQSPSNKVTEKGKDVELRCDPISGHTALYWYRQSLGQGLEFLIYFQGNSAPDKSGLPSDRFSAERTGGSVSTLTIQRTQQEDSAVYLCASANRGLVAFFGQGTRLTVV.

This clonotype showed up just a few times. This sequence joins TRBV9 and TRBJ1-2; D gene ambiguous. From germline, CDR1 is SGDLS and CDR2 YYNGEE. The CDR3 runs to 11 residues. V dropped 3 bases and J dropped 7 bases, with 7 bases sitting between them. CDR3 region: CASSARSGYTF. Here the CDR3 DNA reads TGTGCCAGCAGCGCAAGAAGTGGCTACACCTTC.

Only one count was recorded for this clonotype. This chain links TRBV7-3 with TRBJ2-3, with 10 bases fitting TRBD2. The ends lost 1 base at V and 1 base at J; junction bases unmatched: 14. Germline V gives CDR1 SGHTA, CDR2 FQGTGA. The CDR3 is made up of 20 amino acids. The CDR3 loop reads CASSLSLGLTGTSGTDTQYF. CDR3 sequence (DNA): TGTGCCAGCAGCTTAAGCCTGGGCCTCACCGGGACTAGCGGCACAGATACGCAGTATTTT.

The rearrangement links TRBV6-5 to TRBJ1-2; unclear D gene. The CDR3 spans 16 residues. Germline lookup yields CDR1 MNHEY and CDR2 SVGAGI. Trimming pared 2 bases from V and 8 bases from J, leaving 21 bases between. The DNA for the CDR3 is TGTGCCAGCAGTTACGGCGGCTCCCTACTCGATTGGGGCTACACCTTC. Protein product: CASSYGGSLLDWGYTF.

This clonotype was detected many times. DNA of the CDR3: TGTGCCAGCAGCCAAGATCCCCACAATGAGCAGTTCTTC. Its translation is CASSQDPHNEQFF. This chain uses TRBV4-2 with TRBJ2-1, with D uncertain. Germline V gene lookup returns CDR1 LGHNA and CDR2 YNFKEQ. The CDR3 extends over 13 amino acids. Trimming left V 0 bases short and J 5 bases short, with 5 bases between.

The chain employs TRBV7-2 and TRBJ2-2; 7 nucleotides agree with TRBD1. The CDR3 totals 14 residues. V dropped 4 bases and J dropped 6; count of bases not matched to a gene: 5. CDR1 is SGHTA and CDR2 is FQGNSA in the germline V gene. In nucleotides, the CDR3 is TGTGCCAGCAGCTCCCCGACAGGGTCCGGGGAGCTGTTTTTT. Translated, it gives CASSSPTGSGELFF.

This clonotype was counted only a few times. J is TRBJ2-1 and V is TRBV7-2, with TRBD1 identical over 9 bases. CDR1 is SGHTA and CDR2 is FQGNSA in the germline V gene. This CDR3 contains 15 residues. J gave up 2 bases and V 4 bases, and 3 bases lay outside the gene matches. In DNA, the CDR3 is TGTGCCAGCAGCTCGGACAGGGGCACCTACAATGAGCAGTTCTTC. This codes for CASSSDRGTYNEQFF.